This T cell receptor beta chain was profiled in a study of blood T cell repertoires in COVID-19. Trimming removed 6 bases at V and 3 bases at J, with 15 bases between. The CDR3 consists of 14 residues. The germline V gene has CDR1 LNHDA and CDR2 SQIVND (reference sequence). Assay: immunoSEQ multiplex PCR; the TCRdb copy retains only in-frame clones and omits some. Altogether about 310,000 clones are present, about nine tenths being singletons, with the ten largest covering about 2%. The sequence was collected from a man aged 18 to 29 with active or convalescent COVID-19. The chain uses TRBV19 and TRBJ2-7; tentative D call: TRBD2 (6 bases). Input material: peripheral blood. This chain's CDR3 is CASSPWGVSYEQYF. In nucleotides, the CDR3 is TGTGCCAGTAGCCCCTGGGGGGTAAGCTACGAGCAGTACTTC.